The 25 T cell receptor beta chains presented below share a single source sample, sequenced in a study of T-cell reconstitution after alpha-beta-depleted transplantation in children. Construction of the TCRbeta library involved unique molecular identifiers. TCRdb reanalysed the PCR reads using MiXCR and keeps one entry per CDR3 protein. The table includes around 400,000 distinct CDR3 sequences, roughly 21% detected once. The source material was PBMCs from the stem cell graft donor, sampled from the stem cell graft. These receptor sequences come from a human donor who donated a stem cell graft to a child with acute myeloid leukemia.

The rearrangement joins TRBV18 to TRBJ2-7; the match to TRBD2 covers 9 bases. The CDR3 is 14 residues long. V lost 3 bases and J lost 2; bases outside the gene matches: 2. The germline CDR1 and CDR2 sequences are KGHSH and LQKENI. CDR3 region: CASSPGTSPYEQYF. The CDR3 DNA reads as TGTGCCAGCTCACCGGGGACTAGCCCCTACGAGCAGTACTTC. Complete variable domain (other parts from reference TRBV18 and TRBJ2-7): NAGVMQNPRHLVRRRGQEARLRCSPMKGHSHVYWYRQLPEEGLKFMVYLQKENIIDESGMPKERFSAEFPKEGPSILRIQQVVRGDSAAYFCASSPGTSPYEQYFGPGTRLTVT.

The chain is built from TRBV5-1 and TRBJ2-1, with 10 bases that match TRBD2. The CDR3 spans 16 residues. CDR1 is SGHRS and CDR2 is YFSETQ in the germline V gene. The J segment lost 5 bases and the V segment lost 0 bases, leaving 5 bases of the junction unmatched. The DNA for the CDR3 is TGCGCCAGCAGCTTGGATCCTAGCGGGAGCCACAATGAGCAGTTCTTC. Protein product: CASSLDPSGSHNEQFF. Based on the CDR3 plus reference TRBV5-1 and TRBJ2-1, the full variable domain is KAGVTQTPRYLIKTRGQQVTLSCSPISGHRSVSWYQQTPGQGLQFLFEYFSETQRNKGNFPGRFSGRQFSNSRSEMNVSTLELGDSALYLCASSLDPSGSHNEQFFGPGTRLTVL.

The gene calls are TRBV9 and TRBJ2-1, with 8 bases aligning to TRBD2. After removal of 0 bases from V and 8 bases from J, the junction contained 10 bases not matched to a gene. CDR1 is SGDLS and CDR2 is YYNGEE in the germline V gene. The CDR3 contains 16 residues. The DNA for the CDR3 is TGTGCCAGCAGCGTAGTGGAAGCGGGAGATCGCGATGAGCAGTTCTTC. This translates into CASSVVEAGDRDEQFF.

This chain uses TRBV11-1 with TRBJ1-2; D gene ambiguous. The CDR3 is made up of 15 amino acids. Trimming cost V 8 bases and J 4 bases, with 20 bases left between them. The V gene's germline CDR1 is SGHAT and CDR2 FQDESV (reference sequence). The CDR3 is CASAELTEGGYGYTF. The DNA for the CDR3 is TGTGCCAGCGCGGAGCTAACAGAGGGTGGCTATGGCTACACCTTC.

This clonotype has ten or more counts. The chain carries TRBV20-1 and TRBJ1-5; no reliable D call. The V gene's germline CDR1 is DFQATT and CDR2 SNEGSKA (reference sequence). This CDR3 is built from 14 residues. V was cut by 3 bases and J by 7 bases, with 16 bases left in between. In nucleotides, the CDR3 is TGCAGTGCTAGGGAGGGTAGCGGTATGCAGCCCCAGCATTTT. This sequence encodes CSAREGSGMQPQHF.

CDR3: CSVLNRSPTQYF. In DNA, the CDR3 is TGCAGTGTCCTCAATCGGAGCCCTACGCAGTATTTT. V and J are TRBV20-1 and TRBJ2-3; D is uncertain. The CDR3 is 12 amino acids. Germline lookup yields CDR1 DFQATT and CDR2 SNEGSKA (reference sequence). Trimming took off 7 bases at V and 8 bases at J, with 16 bases between the two ends.

The chain has TRBV20-1 and TRBJ2-3; 9 bases agree with TRBD2. The CDR3 extends over 15 amino acids. CDR1 is DFQATT and CDR2 is SNEGSKA in the germline V gene (reference sequence). Losses at the gene ends were 4 bases for V and 2 bases for J; bases not matched to a gene: 7. CDR3 nucleotide sequence: TGCAGTGCTACCCGACTAGCGGCTTTCACAGATACGCAGTATTTT. Translated: CSATRLAAFTDTQYF.

The V gene is TRBV29-1, the J gene TRBJ1-3; the D is unclear. Germline CDR1 SQVTM, CDR2 ANQGSEA. V gave up 3 bases and J gave up 0 bases, with 3 bases separating them. The CDR3 contains 12 residues. DNA of the CDR3: TGCAGCGTTGAGATCTCTGGAAACACCATATATTTT. It is translated as CSVEISGNTIYF.

V gene TRBV18 combines with J gene TRBJ1-1, with no clear D. The CDR3 sequence is 14 residues long. V lost 8 bases, J lost 7 bases, and 20 bases lay in between. Looked up from germline, CDR1 is KGHSH and CDR2 is LQKENI. For the CDR3, the DNA is TGTGCCAGCCCTGGTCCCACGGCGAACGGTGAAGCTTTCTTT. It codes for CASPGPTANGEAFF.

The chain joins TRBV4-1 to TRBJ2-6; D not certain. V was shortened by 2 bases and J by 3 bases, with 11 bases between the two germline ends. The CDR3 has 16 amino acids. The V gene's germline CDR1 is MGHRA and CDR2 YSYEKL. CDR3 in DNA: TGCGCCAGCAGCCAACCGGCGGTTGGTGGGGCCAACGTCCTGACTTTC. Translated: CASSQPAVGGANVLTF.

This clonotype was counted many times. This rearrangement joins TRBV29-1 to TRBJ2-1; D perhaps matches TRBD2 (6 bases). Trimming removed 3 bases at V and 5 bases at J, with 14 bases between. This CDR3 is built from 14 residues. Germline V lookup: CDR1 SQVTM, CDR2 ANQGSEA. The CDR3 DNA reads TGCAGCGTTGAGGGACTCCGGACCAACAATGAGCAGTTCTTC. This translates into CSVEGLRTNNEQFF.

This clonotype has only a few counts. V is TRBV6-1 and J is TRBJ2-3; no firm D call. The CDR3 is made up of 14 amino acids. V dropped 7 bases and J dropped 2 bases, with 13 bases sitting between them. The germline V gene has CDR1 MNHNS and CDR2 SASEGT. The DNA of the CDR3 is TGTGCCAGCATTCAAGCGCTTCCCACAGATACGCAGTATTTT. It translates to CASIQALPTDTQYF.

The chain is built from TRBV25-1 and TRBJ1-1; possible D gene TRBD1, 5 bases. Germline V gene data show CDR1 as MGHDK and CDR2 as SYGVNS. This CDR3 spans 14 amino acids. The germline V and J ends were trimmed by 1 base and 7 bases, with 13 bases remaining between them. The CDR3 spells CASSELLGRGEAFF. The CDR3 DNA reads TGTGCCAGCAGTGAATTATTGGGGCGCGGTGAAGCTTTCTTT.

The chain is built from TRBV20-1 and TRBJ2-7; the D gene is possibly TRBD2 (6 bases). CDR3 length: 15 residues. Trimming removed 1 base at V and 2 bases at J, with 15 bases between. Looked up from germline, CDR1 is DFQATT and CDR2 is SNEGSKA (reference sequence). CDR3 DNA sequence: TGCAGTGCTAGAGGCGGGGCGGGATACACCTACGAGCAGTACTTC. This encodes CSARGGAGYTYEQYF.

The CDR3 loop is CASSQDPAGYYEQYF. The CDR3 coding sequence is TGCGCCAGCAGCCAAGATCCAGCGGGTTATTACGAGCAGTACTTC. The V gene is TRBV4-1, the J gene TRBJ2-7; a possible D gene is TRBD2 (6 bases). The CDR3 runs 15 residues. V shed 0 bases and J shed 4 bases, with 13 bases lying between them. Per the germline V gene, CDR1 is MGHRA and CDR2 is YSYEKL.

The chain recombines TRBV7-9 with TRBJ2-3; TRBD2 agrees at 8 bases. The CDR3 sequence is 15 residues long. J gave up 2 bases and V 3 bases, and 4 bases lay outside the gene matches. Germline CDR1 and CDR2: SEHNR and FQNEAQ (reference sequence). The CDR3 spells CASSLHSGTTDTQYF. As DNA, the CDR3 is TGTGCCAGCAGCTTGCATAGCGGGACCACAGATACGCAGTATTTT. Supplemented by reference TRBV7-9 and TRBJ2-3, the full variable domain reads DTGVSQNPRHKITKRGQNVTFRCDPISEHNRLYWYRQTLGQGPEFLTYFQNEAQLEKSRLLSDRFSAERPKGSFSTLEIQRTEQGDSAMYLCASSLHSGTTDTQYFGPGTRLTVL.

This clonotype was counted many times. This rearrangement joins TRBV20-1 to TRBJ2-1, with 8 nucleotides matching TRBD2. With V trimmed by 4 bases and J by 10 bases, 12 bases remained unmatched. This CDR3 spans 14 amino acids. Per the germline V gene, CDR1 is DFQATT and CDR2 is SNEGSKA (reference sequence). The CDR3 reads CSATGTRETEEQFF. The CDR3 region has the DNA TGCAGTGCTACCGGGACTAGGGAGACAGAGGAGCAGTTCTTC.

V usage is TRBV27 and J usage is TRBJ2-7; 7 bases match TRBD1. The V gene's germline CDR1 is MNHEY and CDR2 SMNVEV (reference sequence). CDR3 length: 13 residues. V lost 8 bases and J lost 0; bases outside the gene matches: 4. The CDR3 DNA sequence: TGTGCCAGCGGCGGACAGGCCTCCTACGAGCAGTACTTC. This translates into CASGGQASYEQYF.

The V gene is TRBV27, the J gene TRBJ2-3, with a tentative D call TRBD2 (6 bases). Germline V gene data show CDR1 as MNHEY and CDR2 as SMNVEV (reference sequence). V was trimmed by 1 base and J by 0 bases, leaving 17 bases between them. CDR3 length: 18 residues. The CDR3 spells CASSLYRPGLQSTDTQYF. The CDR3, as DNA: TGTGCCAGCAGTTTATATCGACCGGGACTCCAAAGCACAGATACGCAGTATTTT.

This sequence joins TRBV21-1 and TRBJ2-3; the tabulated D call, TRBD1, remains unverified against the DNA. TRBV21-1 is listed as a pseudogene. There are 17 residues in the CDR3. The CDR3 nucleotides read TGTGCCAGCAGCGAATCCCCGGGACAGGGGGATCCAGATACGCAGTATTTT. This gives the protein CASSESPGQGDPDTQYF.

The V call is TRBV6-6, the J call TRBJ2-5, with 11 nucleotides matching TRBD2. Germline V lookup: CDR1 MNHNY, CDR2 SVGAGI (reference sequence). The CDR3 has 17 amino acids. The V segment lost 0 bases and the J segment 1 base; nucleotides outside the gene matches: 4. The CDR3 sequence: CASSYSGTSGGQETQYF. DNA of the CDR3: TGTGCCAGCAGTTACTCCGGGACTAGCGGAGGCCAAGAGACCCAGTACTTC.

This clonotype was seen many times. The chain has TRBV7-9 and TRBJ2-7; TRBD1 matches at 8 bases. This CDR3 has 17 amino acids. V lost 1 base to trimming and J lost 3 bases; unmatched junction nucleotides: 11. The germline V gene encodes CDR1 SEHNR and CDR2 FQNEAQ (reference sequence). In DNA form, the CDR3 reads TGTGCCAGCAGCTTAGTCGGCAGGACAGGGACCTACTACGAGCAGTACTTC. Amino acid sequence: CASSLVGRTGTYYEQYF.

This clonotype was seen a handful of times. With a much larger clone just one base away, this may be a read error. The rearrangement joins TRBV11-1 to TRBJ2-7; 7 nucleotides line up with TRBD1. CDR1 is SGHAT, CDR2 FQDESV, per germline (reference sequence). Losses at the gene ends were 3 bases for V and 3 bases for J; bases not matched to a gene: 5. CDR3 length equals 14 residues. The CDR3 sequence: CASSFPGQNYEQYF. As DNA, the CDR3 is TGTGCCAGCAGCTTCCCGGGACAGAACTACGAGCAGTACTTC.

This clonotype has just a few counts. The genes are TRBV27 and TRBJ2-7, with D possibly matching TRBD1 (6 bases). There are 15 residues in the CDR3. CDR1 MNHEY and CDR2 SMNVEV come from the germline V gene (reference sequence). Deletions cut 3 bases from V and 0 bases from J, with 12 bases between. The DNA for the CDR3 is TGTGCCAGCAGTTTGGCAGGGGTGAGCTCCTACGAGCAGTACTTC. Translating it yields CASSLAGVSSYEQYF.

This chain connects TRBV29-1 to TRBJ1-2, with a possible D match to TRBD1 (5 bases). This CDR3 comprises 13 residues. The V gene's germline CDR1 is SQVTM and CDR2 ANQGSEA. V dropped 3 bases and J dropped 4 bases, with 12 bases sitting between them. CDR3 DNA: TGCAGCGTTGACAGCGGGGACCCCTATGGCTACACCTTC. It is translated as CSVDSGDPYGYTF.